The clone carrying this T cell receptor (beta chain) was found many times. The data derive from a study of regulatory T cells in long-lasting Graves disease. Library construction for TCR beta used iRepertoire HTBI primers and Arm-PCR of CDR3 regions. TCRdb fed the multiplex PCR reads into MiXCR, producing one record per CDR3 protein. The sample contains 400,000 to 550,000 distinct CDR3 sequences, 15% of which appear only once. Time point meaning: newly diagnosed GD, antithyroid drugs for less than 3 months. Preparation of the TCR library used RNA extracted from PBMCs. This sample was shared with a second study, whose subject was T cells in Graves' hyperthyroidism and ophthalmopathy.

This TCR was recovered from a woman in her 30s with Graves disease. The sample in question was peripheral blood mononuclear cells (PBMCs), obtained at new diagnosis, from a patient treated with antithyroid drugs.

The CDR3 DNA reads TGCAGTGCTACCCTCGACTACCCCTACGAGCAGTACTTC. Translating gives CSATLDYPYEQYF. V usage is TRBV20-1 and J usage is TRBJ2-7; a possible D gene is TRBD2 (5 bases). Trimming removed 4 bases from V and 2 bases from J, with 12 bases in between. CDR3 length: 13 amino acids. CDR1 is DFQATT, CDR2 SNEGSKA, per germline (reference sequence).